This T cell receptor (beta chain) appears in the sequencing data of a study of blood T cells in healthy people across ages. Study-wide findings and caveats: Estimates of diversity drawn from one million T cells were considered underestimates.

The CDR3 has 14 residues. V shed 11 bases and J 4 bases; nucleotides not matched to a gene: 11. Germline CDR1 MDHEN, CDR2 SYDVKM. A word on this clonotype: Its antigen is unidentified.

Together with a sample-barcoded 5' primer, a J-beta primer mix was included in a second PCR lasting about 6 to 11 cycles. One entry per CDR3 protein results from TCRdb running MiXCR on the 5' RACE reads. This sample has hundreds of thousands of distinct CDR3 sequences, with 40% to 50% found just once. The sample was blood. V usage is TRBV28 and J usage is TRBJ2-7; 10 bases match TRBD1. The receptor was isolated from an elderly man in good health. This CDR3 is CAATGQGPPYEQYF. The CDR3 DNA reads TGTGCCGCGACGGGACAGGGGCCCCCATACGAGCAGTACTTC. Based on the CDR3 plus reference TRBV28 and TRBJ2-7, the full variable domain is DVKVTQSSRYLVKRTGEKVFLECVQDMDHENMFWYRQDPGLGLRLIYFSYDVKMKEKGDIPEGYSVSREKKERFSLILESASTNQTSMYLCAATGQGPPYEQYFGPGTRLTVT.